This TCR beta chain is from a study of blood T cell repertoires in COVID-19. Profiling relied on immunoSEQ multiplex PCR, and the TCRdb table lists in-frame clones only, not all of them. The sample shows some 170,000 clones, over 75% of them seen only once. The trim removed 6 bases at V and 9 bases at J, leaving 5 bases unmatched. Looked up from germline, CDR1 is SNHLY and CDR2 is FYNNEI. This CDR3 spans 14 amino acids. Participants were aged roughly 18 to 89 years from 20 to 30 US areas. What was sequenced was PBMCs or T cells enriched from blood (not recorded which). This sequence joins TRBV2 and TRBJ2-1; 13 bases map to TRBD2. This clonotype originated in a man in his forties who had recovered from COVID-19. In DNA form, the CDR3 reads TGTGCCAGCAGAACTAGCGGGGGGGCCCTTGAGCAGTTCTTC. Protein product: CASRTSGGALEQFF.